This T cell receptor (beta chain) was sequenced during a study of shared clonotypes between healthy human individuals. Method: immunoSEQ multiplex PCR; TCRdb's copy keeps in-frame clones and lacks some. The data contain a few million clones, around 92% of them singletons. Germline V lookup: CDR1 LNHDA, CDR2 SQIVND (reference sequence). This CDR3 is 20 amino acids long. J lost 1 base, V lost 2 bases, and 18 bases had no gene match. The study's findings and limits: For naive CD4 cells, around 5.1% of clonotypes were shared across a handful of donors.

Turning to this clone: Antigen: not known.

The sequencing sample was made of naive CD4+ T cells from PBMCs. Subset meaning: CD45RA+ positively selected. The sequence was collected from a man aged 18 to 30 in good health. Some clones in this sample may be carry-over from other donors' samples. The chain joins TRBV19 to TRBJ2-5; 8 nucleotides match TRBD2. CDR3 residues: CASSITVPRRLAGGQETQYF. The CDR3, as DNA: TGTGCCAGTAGTATAACGGTCCCTCGTAGGCTGGCGGGGGGCCAAGAGACCCAGTACTTC.